This T cell receptor beta chain was recovered during a study of shared clonotypes between healthy human individuals. General study findings and limits: In a handful of donors, 4.5% to 5.5% of naive CD4 clonotypes appeared in common.

Notes on this clone: Its antigen is not identified.

Samples underwent the assay at deep level. Clones were sequenced by immunoSEQ multiplex PCR, and TCRdb holds only the in-frame ones, with some missing. Counted here are some 1.5 million clones, roughly 97% occurring once; the ten biggest clones make up approximately 1.1%. Division of CD4+ cells produced a CD45RA+ naive subset and a CD45RA-negative memory subset. This CDR3 region has 12 residues. Per germline, CDR1 MNHNS and CDR2 SASEGT. V trimming: 8 bases; J trimming: 7 bases; junction bases outside the gene matches: 5. This TCR was recovered from a man aged 25-40 years in good health. The V call is TRBV6-1, the J call TRBJ2-5; TRBD2 aligns across 9 bases. Sequencing was done on a sample of naive CD4+ T cells sorted from blood. Stated subset: CD45RA+ positively selected. This CDR3 is CASGAGGGTQYF. The CDR3 nucleotides are TGTGCCAGCGGCGCGGGAGGGGGGACCCAGTACTTC.